This entry lists 31 T cell receptor beta chains sequenced from one sample in a study of blood T cell repertoires in COVID-19. Produced via immunoSEQ multiplex PCR; TCRdb's table is partial and in-frame only. The sample includes about 190,000 clones, 65% to 85% of them seen just once. Sequenced sample: PBMCs or T cells enriched from blood (not recorded which). The receptors here all came from a woman aged 30 to 39 who had recovered from COVID-19.

The rearrangement links TRBV18 to TRBJ2-7; TRBD1 matches 9 bases. The length of the CDR3 is 15 residues. The germline CDR1 and CDR2 sequences are KGHSH and LQKENI. V shed 4 bases and J 2 bases; nucleotides not matched to a gene: 6. This CDR3 reads CASSRKGQGPYEQYF. The CDR3 DNA follows: TGTGCCAGCTCACGGAAGGGACAGGGCCCCTACGAGCAGTACTTC.

The chain recombines TRBV5-1 with TRBJ2-5; D remains ambiguous. CDR3 size: 11 residues. In germline, CDR1 is SGHRS, CDR2 YFSETQ. With 6 bases removed from V and 5 bases from J, the gap between germline ends came to 8 bases. The CDR3, as DNA: TGCGCCAGCATGCAGGCTGAGACCCAGTACTTC. Translation: CASMQAETQYF.

The chain couples TRBV5-5 to TRBJ2-2; tentatively, D is TRBD2 (5 bases). Trimming cost V 2 bases and J 1 base, with 9 bases left between them. Germline assignment: CDR1 SGHKS and CDR2 YYEKEE (reference sequence). The CDR3 contains 15 residues. The CDR3: CASSFWRLNTGELFF. As DNA, the CDR3 is TGTGCCAGCAGCTTTTGGAGGTTGAACACCGGGGAGCTGTTTTTT.

In this sample, this clone turned up a few times. This chain connects TRBV18 to TRBJ1-6; 7 nucleotides align to TRBD1. V lost 5 bases, J lost 3 bases, and 4 bases stayed unmatched. Germline V lookup: CDR1 KGHSH, CDR2 LQKENI. This CDR3 spans 15 amino acids. Here the CDR3 reads CASSEGQLYNSPLHF. The CDR3 DNA reads as TGTGCCAGCTCAGAGGGACAGCTCTATAATTCACCCCTCCACTTT.

The rearrangement joins TRBV5-1 to TRBJ2-1; 15 positions agree with TRBD2. The CDR3 contains 17 residues. V shed 0 bases, J shed 7 bases, and the junction held 5 bases outside the gene matches. CDR1 and CDR2 from the germline V gene are SGHRS and YFSETQ. For the CDR3, the DNA is TGCGCCAGCAGCTTGGCCGGAGGGACTAGCGGGAGGAATGAGCAGTTCTTC. Its protein is CASSLAGGTSGRNEQFF.

The J gene is TRBJ2-2, the V gene TRBV5-1; 9 bases agree with TRBD1. The CDR3 loop spans 15 amino acids. V gave up 5 bases and J gave up 6 bases; unmatched junction bases: 8. Germline CDR1 is SGHRS and CDR2 is YFSETQ. The CDR3 sequence is CASSSTGGTPGELFF. CDR3 coding DNA: TGCGCCAGCAGTAGCACAGGGGGCACCCCCGGGGAGCTGTTTTTT.

The chain couples TRBV14 to TRBJ2-3; 9 bases agree with TRBD1. CDR1 and CDR2 from the germline V gene are SGHDN and FVKESK. The CDR3 runs to 16 residues. Trimming at V came to 3 bases and at J to 1 base, leaving 5 bases not matched to a gene. The chain's CDR3 is CASSHSRDRGTDTQYF. CDR3 bases: TGTGCCAGCAGCCATAGTCGGGACAGGGGCACAGATACGCAGTATTTT. The variable domain in full, with the rest retrieved from reference TRBV14 and TRBJ2-3, is EAGVTQFPSHSVIEKGQTVTLRCDPISGHDNLYWYRRVMGKEIKFLLHFVKESKQDESGMPNNRFLAERTGGTYSTLKVQPAELEDSGVYFCASSHSRDRGTDTQYFGPGTRLTVL.

The gene calls are TRBV19 and TRBJ2-3, with TRBD2 matching 16 bases. CDR1 LNHDA and CDR2 SQIVND come from the germline V gene (reference sequence). CDR3 length: 17 amino acids. The ends lost 8 bases at V and 2 bases at J; junction bases unmatched: 7. CDR3 in DNA: TGTGCCAGTCGCGGGACTAGCGGGAGGGCTTTCACAGATACGCAGTATTTT. It is translated as CASRGTSGRAFTDTQYF. The entire variable domain, with the rest obtained from reference TRBV19 and TRBJ2-3, is as follows: DGGITQSPKYLFRKEGQNVTLSCEQNLNHDAMYWYRQDPGQGLRLIYYSQIVNDFQKGDIAEGYSVSREKKESFPLTVTSAQKNPTAFYLCASRGTSGRAFTDTQYFGPGTRLTVL.

The chain uses TRBV3-1 (or the pseudogene TRBV3-2) and TRBJ2-3, with 8 nucleotides matching TRBD2. CDR3 length: 18 amino acids. Germline-derived CDR1 and CDR2 are LGHDT and YNNKEL (reference sequence). After removal of 0 bases from V and 1 base from J, the junction contained 9 bases not matched to a gene. CDR3 sequence reads: CASSQDWENSGGTDTQYF. CDR3 bases: TGTGCCAGCAGCCAAGATTGGGAAAATAGCGGGGGCACAGATACGCAGTATTTT.

The V gene is TRBV27, the J gene TRBJ2-3; possible D gene TRBD2, 6 bases. Between the trimmed V and J ends, which lost 3 bases and 6 bases, there was a span of 13 bases. The germline gives CDR1 MNHEY, CDR2 SMNVEV (reference sequence). The CDR3 has 14 residues. CDR3 protein: CASSLGLVHDTQYF. The CDR3 DNA reads TGTGCCAGCAGTTTGGGACTCGTTCATGATACGCAGTATTTT.

This clone was seen only once. V is TRBV28 and J is TRBJ2-3; 10 bases are a match to TRBD2. The germline V gene encodes CDR1 MDHEN and CDR2 SYDVKM. This CDR3 spans 15 amino acids. Germline trimming cut 8 bases from V and 4 bases from J; bases unmatched to any gene: 9. This chain's CDR3 is CASVMSGGAPDTQYF. The CDR3 DNA follows: TGTGCCAGCGTTATGAGCGGGGGGGCCCCAGATACGCAGTATTTT.

The genes are TRBV6-5 and TRBJ2-7, with a tentative D call TRBD1 (5 bases). Trimming pared 7 bases from V and 4 bases from J, leaving 8 bases between. Germline CDR1 and CDR2: MNHEY and SVGAGI. The CDR3 contains 11 residues. The CDR3 is CASKRGYEQYF. CDR3 DNA: TGTGCCAGCAAAAGGGGATACGAGCAGTACTTC.

The rearrangement joins TRBV27 to TRBJ1-2, with 8 bases identical to TRBD1. This CDR3 region has 17 residues. Germline lookup yields CDR1 MNHEY and CDR2 SMNVEV (reference sequence). Losses at the gene ends were 5 bases for V and 1 base for J; bases not matched to a gene: 12. The CDR3 sequence: CASSRLTGGTFNYGYTF. The CDR3 nucleotides read TGTGCCAGCAGTCGCTTAACAGGGGGTACCTTTAACTATGGCTACACCTTC.

This clone was found once. The chain links TRBV7-6 to TRBJ2-1, with 12 bases lining up with TRBD2. The CDR3 covers 15 residues. In germline, CDR1 is SGHVS, CDR2 FNYEAQ. The trim removed 2 bases at V and 7 bases at J, leaving 3 bases unmatched. CDR3 sequence reads: CASSLLAGGPNEQFF. The CDR3 nucleotides are TGTGCCAGCAGCTTACTAGCGGGGGGGCCGAATGAGCAGTTCTTC.

Here the CDR3 reads CASIYGLTGYTF. CDR3 nucleotide sequence: TGTGCCAGCATCTACGGTCTAACGGGCTACACCTTC. The chain links TRBV6-5 to TRBJ1-2; no definite D call. V was clipped by 7 bases and J by 8 bases, with 14 bases between them. The length of the CDR3 is 12 residues. CDR1 MNHEY and CDR2 SVGAGI come from the germline V gene.

CDR3 amino acids: CASSVKLRYNSPLHF. The CDR3 coding sequence is TGTGCCAGCAGTGTTAAACTGCGGTATAATTCACCCCTCCACTTT. The chain joins TRBV9 to TRBJ1-6; D unclear. The CDR3 is 15 amino acids. Germline V gives CDR1 SGDLS, CDR2 YYNGEE. V lost 5 bases to trimming and J lost 4 bases, with 13 bases between them.

J is TRBJ1-1 and V is TRBV3-1 (or the pseudogene TRBV3-2); TRBD1 is a possible D gene (6 bases). Trimming shortened V by 4 bases and J by 1 base, and 16 bases separated the two germline ends. Germline V gene lookup returns CDR1 LGHDT and CDR2 YNNKEL (reference sequence). The CDR3 length is 16 residues. For the CDR3, the DNA is TGTGCCAGCAGCCTGACAGGCCGCTCCTGGAACACTGAAGCTTTCTTT. As protein: CASSLTGRSWNTEAFF.

The chain joins TRBV5-1 to TRBJ2-3, with TRBD1 as a possible D gene (5 bases). CDR3 size: 14 residues. Trimming took 2 bases from V and 6 from J, leaving 13 bases between them. Looked up from germline, CDR1 is SGHRS and CDR2 is YFSETQ. The CDR3 sequence is CASSLPGAGDTQYF. As DNA, the CDR3 is TGCGCCAGCAGCTTACCTGGGGCCGGGGATACGCAGTATTTT.

For the CDR3, the DNA is TGTGCCAGCTCCGAAGGGACAGGGCGAAACTATGGCTACACCTTC. Protein: CASSEGTGRNYGYTF. V is TRBV6-5 and J is TRBJ1-2; 9 bases match TRBD1. Trimming at V came to 8 bases and at J to 2 bases, leaving 9 bases not matched to a gene. Looked up from germline, CDR1 is MNHEY and CDR2 is SVGAGI. CDR3 length: 15 residues.

The chain joins TRBV10-3 to TRBJ2-1, with 10 bases aligning to TRBD2. CDR3 size: 14 residues. V lost 6 bases and J lost 6; bases outside the gene matches: 5. The germline gives CDR1 ENHRY, CDR2 SYGVKD. The CDR3 region has the DNA TGTGCCATCAGGAGCGGGAGGGCCTCCAATGAGCAGTTCTTC. As protein: CAIRSGRASNEQFF.

The V gene is TRBV4-2, the J gene TRBJ2-1; 7 positions agree with TRBD2. V trimming: 4 bases; J trimming: 6 bases; junction bases outside the gene matches: 12. The CDR3 covers 16 residues. Germline-derived CDR1 and CDR2 are LGHNA and YNFKEQ. CDR3 sequence reads: CASSPRPSTSSNEQFF. As DNA, the CDR3 is TGTGCCAGCAGCCCTAGACCCTCGACTAGCAGCAATGAGCAGTTCTTC.

The chain links TRBV9 to TRBJ1-6; TRBD1 might be the D (6 bases). The CDR3 totals 15 residues. Germline-derived CDR1 and CDR2 are SGDLS and YYNGEE. The V gene lost 2 bases and the J gene lost 6 bases, with 12 bases spanning the gap. Here the CDR3 DNA reads TGTGCCAGCAGCGTCGACAGGATTGGTAATTCACCCCTCCACTTT. This encodes CASSVDRIGNSPLHF. Together with reference TRBV9 and TRBJ1-6, the CDR3 gives the full variable domain: DSGVTQTPKHLITATGQRVTLRCSPRSGDLSVYWYQQSLDQGLQFLIQYYNGEERAKGNILERFSAQQFPDLHSELNLSSLELGDSALYFCASSVDRIGNSPLHFGNGTRLTVT.

The chain links TRBV28 to TRBJ1-5; D is unresolved. Germline V lookup: CDR1 MDHEN, CDR2 SYDVKM. There are 12 residues in the CDR3. V lost 6 bases and J 3 bases, leaving 6 bases between the germline ends. CDR3 sequence reads: CASRLNNQPQHF. The CDR3 DNA follows: TGTGCCAGCAGGCTAAACAATCAGCCCCAGCATTTT.

The rearrangement uses TRBV29-1 and TRBJ1-2; D unclear. Trimming stripped 0 bases from V and 8 bases from J, with 7 bases between. The CDR3 is 11 residues long. Germline CDR1 and CDR2: SQVTM and ANQGSEA. Here the CDR3 DNA reads TGCAGCGTTGAAGATCTGAGCGGCTACACCTTC. This encodes CSVEDLSGYTF.

The chain couples TRBV2 to TRBJ2-1; 9 positions agree with TRBD1. The CDR3 is made up of 15 amino acids. Unmatched junction bases numbered 7, after V lost 5 bases and J lost 5 bases. CDR1 is SNHLY, CDR2 FYNNEI, per germline. The CDR3: CASSLQGATHNEQFF. As DNA, the CDR3 is TGTGCCAGCAGTTTACAGGGGGCAACCCACAATGAGCAGTTCTTC.

V gene TRBV19 combines with J gene TRBJ1-6; 9 bases fit TRBD1. The V gene end was trimmed by 2 bases and the J gene end by 9 bases; junction bases not matched to a gene: 5. Germline CDR1 and CDR2: LNHDA and SQIVND (reference sequence). This CDR3 has 15 residues. The CDR3 nucleotides read TGTGCCAGTAGTATAAGCCCACAGGGGGCTTCACCCCTCCACTTT. This sequence encodes CASSISPQGASPLHF.

V gene TRBV28 combines with J gene TRBJ2-7, with a weak D call TRBD2 (5 bases). This CDR3 spans 14 amino acids. Germline loops: CDR1 MDHEN, CDR2 SYDVKM. V was pared by 2 bases and J by 2 bases, with 10 bases between. The CDR3 loop is CASSLRGLTYEQYF. CDR3 bases: TGTGCCAGCAGTTTACGCGGGTTGACCTACGAGCAGTACTTC.

This chain links TRBV24-1 with TRBJ2-5, with a possible D match to TRBD1 (5 bases). The CDR3 covers 13 residues. V was clipped by 7 bases and J by 1 base, with 9 bases between them. Germline lookup yields CDR1 KGHDR and CDR2 SFDVKD. The DNA for the CDR3 is TGTGCCACCAGGCAGGGCGTCCAAGAGACCCAGTACTTC. As protein: CATRQGVQETQYF.

J is TRBJ2-3 and V is TRBV5-1; D possibly corresponds to TRBD2 (6 bases). The ends were cut back, 4 bases at V and 4 bases at J, with 13 bases in the middle. This CDR3 is built from 14 residues. The germline V gene has CDR1 SGHRS and CDR2 YFSETQ. The CDR3 spells CASSPGGRADTQYF. Written as DNA, the CDR3 is TGCGCCAGCAGCCCCGGGGGTAGGGCAGATACGCAGTATTTT.

This clone was counted only a few times. This chain joins TRBV7-9 and TRBJ1-6; no definite D call. CDR3 size: 14 residues. Germline CDR1 and CDR2: SEHNR and FQNEAQ (reference sequence). V was clipped by 3 bases and J by 10 bases, with 13 bases between them. The CDR3 DNA is TGTGCCAGCAGCTTGGGCAAGGGAGGGTCACCCCTCCACTTT. This codes for CASSLGKGGSPLHF. The variable domain in full, with the rest retrieved from reference TRBV7-9 and TRBJ1-6, is DTGVSQNPRHKITKRGQNVTFRCDPISEHNRLYWYRQTLGQGPEFLTYFQNEAQLEKSRLLSDRFSAERPKGSFSTLEIQRTEQGDSAMYLCASSLGKGGSPLHFGNGTRLTVT.

The count of this clone is one. This chain links TRBV2 with TRBJ1-2; D is unclear. The CDR3 is 13 amino acids. From germline, CDR1 is SNHLY and CDR2 FYNNEI. V gave up 2 bases and J gave up 4 bases, with 8 bases separating them. This CDR3 is CASSESTIYGYTF. The CDR3 bases are TGTGCCAGCAGTGAAAGCACCATCTATGGCTACACCTTC.